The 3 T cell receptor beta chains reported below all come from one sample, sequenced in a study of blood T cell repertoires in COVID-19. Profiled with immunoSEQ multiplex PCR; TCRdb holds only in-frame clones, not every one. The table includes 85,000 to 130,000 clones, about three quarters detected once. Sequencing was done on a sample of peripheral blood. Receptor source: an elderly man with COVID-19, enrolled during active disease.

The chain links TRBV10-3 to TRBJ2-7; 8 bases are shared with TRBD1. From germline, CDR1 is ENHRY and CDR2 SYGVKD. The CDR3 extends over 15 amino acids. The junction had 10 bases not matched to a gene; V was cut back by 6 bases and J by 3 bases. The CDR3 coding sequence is TGTGCCATCAGCCCCGGACAGGGTCGGCGCTACGAGCAGTACTTC. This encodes CAISPGQGRRYEQYF.

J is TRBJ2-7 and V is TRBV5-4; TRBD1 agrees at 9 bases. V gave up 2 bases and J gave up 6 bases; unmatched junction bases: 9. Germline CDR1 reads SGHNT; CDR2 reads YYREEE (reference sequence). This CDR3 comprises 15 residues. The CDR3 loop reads CASSLPGTGRSEQYF. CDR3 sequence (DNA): TGTGCCAGCAGCTTACCCGGGACAGGGAGGAGCGAGCAGTACTTC.

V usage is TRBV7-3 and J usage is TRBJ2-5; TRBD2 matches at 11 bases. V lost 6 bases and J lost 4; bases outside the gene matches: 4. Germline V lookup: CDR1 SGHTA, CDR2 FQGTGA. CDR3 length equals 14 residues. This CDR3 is CASSPGTSGETQYF. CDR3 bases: TGTGCCAGCAGTCCCGGGACTAGCGGAGAGACCCAGTACTTC.